One and the same sample provided the 12 T cell receptor beta chains below, sequenced in a study of blood T cell repertoires in COVID-19. Produced via immunoSEQ multiplex PCR; TCRdb's table is partial and in-frame only. The sample lists roughly 340,000 clones; 80% to 90% were seen once. The sample was PBMCs or T cells enriched from blood (not recorded which). The receptor set was obtained from a man aged 18 to 29 who had recovered from COVID-19.

In this sample, this clone turned up once. The chain employs TRBV11-2 and TRBJ2-3; tentatively, D is TRBD2 (6 bases). CDR1 SGHAT and CDR2 FQNNGV come from the germline V gene. The CDR3 runs to 15 residues. With 1 base removed from V and 3 bases from J, the gap between germline ends came to 11 bases. In DNA form, the CDR3 reads TGTGCCAGCAGCTTAGCCGGCGGGACTACAGATACGCAGTATTTT. Its protein product is CASSLAGGTTDTQYF.

The table lists this clone with a count of one. This chain joins TRBV7-2 and TRBJ2-7, with a possible D match to TRBD2 (5 bases). CDR1 SGHTA and CDR2 FQGNSA come from the germline V gene. Between the trimmed V and J ends, which lost 2 bases and 7 bases, there was a span of 9 bases. The CDR3 consists of 12 residues. CDR3: CASSLIRGEQYF. In nucleotides, the CDR3 is TGTGCCAGCAGCTTAATTAGAGGGGAGCAGTACTTC.

The V call is TRBV5-1, the J call TRBJ2-5; D might be TRBD2 (5 bases). The CDR3 contains 13 residues. Germline V CDR1 and CDR2: SGHRS, YFSETQ. V lost 2 bases to trimming and J lost 2 bases, with 7 bases between them. CDR3 nucleotide sequence: TGCGCCAGCAGCTTCGGGGAACAAGAGACCCAGTACTTC. It yields the protein CASSFGEQETQYF.

The gene calls are TRBV18 and TRBJ2-1; tentative D call: TRBD2 (6 bases). V was cut by 6 bases and J by 7 bases, with 22 bases left in between. CDR3 size: 16 residues. CDR1 and CDR2 (germline): KGHSH, LQKENI. The CDR3 sequence is CASSPSTGGVVNEQFF. CDR3 nucleotide sequence: TGTGCCAGCTCCCCCAGCACCGGAGGGGTTGTGAATGAGCAGTTCTTC.

CDR3: CATSDPTGETGNTIYF. CDR3 DNA sequence: TGTGCCACCAGTGACCCTACAGGGGAAACTGGAAACACCATATATTTT. This chain connects TRBV24-1 to TRBJ1-3; TRBD1 matches at 7 bases. This CDR3 comprises 16 residues. The germline V gene encodes CDR1 KGHDR and CDR2 SFDVKD. Unmatched junction bases numbered 7, after V lost 4 bases and J lost 2 bases.

The chain uses TRBV18 and TRBJ1-4; TRBD1 matches at 7 bases. This CDR3 is 15 amino acids long. Germline CDR1 KGHSH, CDR2 LQKENI. After removal of 8 bases from V and 5 bases from J, the junction contained 11 bases not matched to a gene. The CDR3: CASPGQVNLNEKLFF. DNA of the CDR3: TGTGCCAGCCCCGGACAGGTGAACTTAAATGAAAAACTGTTTTTT.

This sequence joins TRBV7-9 and TRBJ1-3; TRBD1 might be the D (6 bases). The CDR3 extends over 15 amino acids. The germline V and J ends were trimmed by 5 bases and 4 bases, with 15 bases remaining between them. Germline lookup yields CDR1 SEHNR and CDR2 FQNEAQ (reference sequence). CDR3 protein: CASSRRGGPGNTIYF. The CDR3 DNA is TGTGCCAGCAGCCGCAGAGGGGGACCAGGAAACACCATATATTTT.

V usage is TRBV2 and J usage is TRBJ1-1; possibly TRBD1 for D (5 bases). Germline assignment: CDR1 SNHLY and CDR2 FYNNEI. V was cut by 3 bases and J by 3 bases, with 8 bases left in between. The CDR3 totals 13 residues. This CDR3 reads CASSEGRDTEAFF. The CDR3 bases are TGTGCCAGCAGTGAGGGCAGGGACACTGAAGCTTTCTTT.

V is TRBV4-1 and J is TRBJ1-5; D gene ambiguous. The CDR3 has 15 amino acids. Trimming took off 0 bases at V and 3 bases at J, with 9 bases between the two ends. The germline V gene has CDR1 MGHRA and CDR2 YSYEKL. The CDR3 region is CASSQDLAFNQPQHF. CDR3 bases: TGCGCCAGCAGCCAAGATTTAGCCTTCAATCAGCCCCAGCATTTT.

V usage is TRBV23-1 and J usage is TRBJ2-2, with 8 positions matching TRBD1. TRBV23-1 is an ORF, and what it does is uncertain. This CDR3 region has 11 residues. V lost 10 bases to trimming and J lost 6 bases; unmatched junction nucleotides: 1. This CDR3 reads CAMTGAGELFF. Here the CDR3 DNA reads TGCGCCATGACAGGGGCCGGGGAGCTGTTTTTT.

This chain joins TRBV5-5 and TRBJ2-7; TRBD2 matches 9 bases. The CDR3 is made up of 13 amino acids. The germline V gene has CDR1 SGHKS and CDR2 YYEKEE (reference sequence). V shed 7 bases and J 5 bases; nucleotides not matched to a gene: 7. The CDR3 DNA reads as TGTGCCAGCTGTTTAGCGGGAGTGAACGAGCAGTACTTC. Translating gives CASCLAGVNEQYF.

About this clone itself: The same CDR3 also results from other DNA sequences found in this sample. The V gene is TRBV5-4, the J gene TRBJ2-1, with 10 bases matching TRBD2. Germline V CDR1 and CDR2: SGHNT, YYREEE (reference sequence). The length of the CDR3 is 15 residues. The trim removed 0 bases at V and 4 bases at J, leaving 1 base unmatched. CDR3 in amino acids: CASSLGTSGYNEQFF. CDR3 coding DNA: TGTGCCAGCAGCTTGGGGACTAGCGGATACAATGAGCAGTTCTTC.